This is a list of T cell receptor beta chains from one sample in a study of blood T cells in healthy people across ages. Each CDR3 protein gets one entry after TCRdb re-called the 5' RACE reads with MiXCR. Altogether 650,000 to 800,000 distinct CDR3 sequences are present, roughly half being singletons, with the ten largest covering about 13%. The sample taken for sequencing was blood. These receptor sequences come from a woman older than 75 in good health. Each CDR3 is given with its conserved first and last residue. D genes are given only for firm matches. Where a row states a size, it is once, few, many or the class of an expanded clone; other rows omit it.

j_call v_call d_call clone_size cdr3_aa cdr3_nt
TRBJ2-5 TRBV28 . . CASKQGGEETQYF TGTGCCAGCAAGCAGGGCGGTGAAGAGACCCAGTACTTC
TRBJ2-3 TRBV5-1 TRBD2 few CASTKDLAGEDTQYF TGCGCCAGCACCAAGGATCTAGCGGGGGAGGATACGCAGTATTTT
TRBJ2-3 TRBV6-5 . . CASSATGGADAQYF TGTGCCAGCAGTGCGACGGGTGGGGCAGATGCGCAGTATTTT
TRBJ2-3 TRBV12-3/TRBV12-4 . . CASSPTLYAITDTQYF TGTGCCAGCAGTCCAACCCTATACGCGATCACAGATACGCAGTATTTT
TRBJ2-2 TRBV5-1 TRBD2 . CASSSSGRASGELFF TGCGCCAGCAGCTCTAGCGGGAGGGCCTCCGGGGAGCTGTTTTTT
TRBJ1-5 TRBV18 . . CASSPEQVGQPQHF TGTGCCAGCTCACCCGAACAAGTGGGTCAGCCCCAGCATTTT
TRBJ2-3 TRBV12-3/TRBV12-4 . many CASSFSGTTDTQYF TGTGCCAGCAGCTTTTCCGGGACCACAGATACGCAGTATTTT
TRBJ1-6 TRBV15 TRBD1 . CATSRELPGTGNSPLHF TGTGCCACCAGCAGAGAGCTACCCGGGACAGGGAATTCACCCCTCCACTTT
TRBJ1-6 TRBV9 . . CASSYRGRENSPLHF TGTGCCAGCAGTTATAGGGGCAGGGAAAATTCACCCCTCCACTTT
TRBJ1-1 TRBV28 TRBD1 . CASSPPRRTGPEAFF TGTGCCAGCAGCCCTCCCAGACGGACAGGGCCTGAAGCTTTCTTT
TRBJ1-5 TRBV20-1 . many CSARDHQQYSNQPQHF TGCAGTGCTAGAGATCATCAACAGTATAGCAATCAGCCCCAGCATTTT
TRBJ2-7 TRBV7-2 . . CASSLGGQSTYEQYF TGTGCCAGCAGCTTAGGCGGACAGAGTACCTACGAGCAGTACTTC
TRBJ1-2 TRBV2 . few CASSENAAYGYTF TGTGCCAGCAGTGAGAACGCAGCGTATGGCTACACCTTC
TRBJ2-3 TRBV7-2 . . CASSPRVGDTQYF TGTGCCAGCAGCCCTAGGGTGGGAGATACGCAGTATTTT
TRBJ2-4 TRBV7-2 . few CASSLTGGKNIQYF TGTGCCAGCAGCTTAACTGGGGGAAAAAACATTCAGTACTTC